A single sample gave rise to the 2 T cell receptor beta chains below, sequenced in a study of blood T cell repertoires in COVID-19. Sequenced by immunoSEQ multiplex PCR; TCRdb stores in-frame clones only, minus some. The repertoire holds roughly 270,000 clones, with roughly 80% as singletons. What was sequenced was PBMCs or T cells enriched from blood (not recorded which). The receptors stem from a man aged 35 to 55 who had been exposed to COVID-19.

The J gene is TRBJ2-7, the V gene TRBV11-2; D gene uncertain. Looked up from germline, CDR1 is SGHAT and CDR2 is FQNNGV. CDR3 length: 14 residues. V was cut by 3 bases and J by 2 bases, with 11 bases left in between. The DNA for the CDR3 is TGTGCCAGCAGCTTTTCCCAGGCCGCCTACGAGCAGTACTTC. Translation gives CASSFSQAAYEQYF.

The chain is built from TRBV18 and TRBJ2-7, with D perhaps TRBD1 (6 bases). The V end lost 3 bases, the J end lost 5 bases, and 17 bases lay between the germline ends. The CDR3 loop spans 15 amino acids. Germline V gives CDR1 KGHSH, CDR2 LQKENI. This chain's CDR3 is CASSPGRTVGDEQYF. The CDR3 DNA reads as TGTGCCAGCTCACCCGGCAGGACAGTCGGGGACGAGCAGTACTTC.